These 20 T cell receptor beta chains came from one sample sequenced in a study of glioma-infiltrating T cells. The iRepertoire nested amplicon-rescue multiplex PCR amplified TCR alpha and beta CDR3s from RNA. From the multiplex PCR reads, TCRdb called clonotypes with MiXCR, one entry per CDR3 protein. The sample records more than 350,000 distinct CDR3 sequences, approximately 42% being singletons. The sequencing sample was made of glioma tissue, nonneoplastic brain tissue, or PBMCs (not recorded which). These receptors were obtained from a human donor with low-grade glioma or glioblastoma, undergoing nonglioma brain surgery, or in good health (not recorded which).

This clonotype was detected many times. V and J are TRBV20-1 and TRBJ2-1; 11 nucleotides match TRBD2. CDR1 and CDR2 (germline): DFQATT, SNEGSKA (reference sequence). This CDR3 is 17 amino acids long. The ends lost 4 bases at V and 5 bases at J; junction bases unmatched: 13. CDR3 DNA: TGCAGTGCTAAAACCCCGGGACTAGCGGTCACGCACAATGAGCAGTTCTTC. It encodes CSAKTPGLAVTHNEQFF.

This clonotype was observed a few times. This chain joins TRBV28 and TRBJ2-7; 10 nucleotides agree with TRBD2. The CDR3 contains 18 residues. CDR1 is MDHEN, CDR2 SYDVKM, per germline. J was trimmed by 0 bases and V by 6 bases; bases with no gene match: 14. The DNA of the CDR3 is TGTGCCAGCAGGCCAAGCGGGAGGGCCACACGTCTCTCCTACGAGCAGTACTTC. Amino acid sequence: CASRPSGRATRLSYEQYF.

Note on this clonotype: This clone may be a read error of a much larger clone one base away. This chain uses TRBV15 with TRBJ2-7, with a tentative D call TRBD2 (5 bases). Germline CDR1 LNHNV, CDR2 YYDKDF (reference sequence). Trimming removed 0 bases at V and 2 bases at J, with 20 bases between. This CDR3 is built from 18 residues. CDR3 DNA: TGTGCCACCAGCAGAGAGAGGTCGGGAAAGCAAAACCCCTACGAGCAGTACTTC. This codes for CATSRERSGKQNPYEQYF.

The table lists this clonotype with a count of one. The V call is TRBV5-1, the J call TRBJ2-2, with a tentative D call TRBD1 (6 bases). Trimming took 2 bases from V and 5 from J, leaving 13 bases between them. CDR1 is SGHRS and CDR2 is YFSETQ in the germline V gene. The CDR3 length is 15 residues. CDR3: CASSLSIQGTGELFF. CDR3 in DNA: TGCGCCAGCAGCTTATCTATTCAGGGGACCGGGGAGCTGTTTTTT.

This clonotype was seen only once. A much larger clone differs from this one at a single base, so this may be a read error. The DNA for the CDR3 is TGTGCCAGCAGTTTCGGGACAAGTAGCAATCAGCGCCAGCATTTT. Translating it yields CASSFGTSSNQRQHF. The rearrangement uses TRBV28 and TRBJ1-5, with D maybe TRBD1 (6 bases). This CDR3 comprises 15 residues. Germline lookup yields CDR1 MDHEN and CDR2 SYDVKM.

This clonotype showed up just a few times. The chain has TRBV7-6 and TRBJ1-1; the D is unclear. The CDR3 covers 15 residues. Germline V gene lookup returns CDR1 SGHVS and CDR2 FNYEAQ. Trimming removed 3 bases from V and 4 bases from J, with 15 bases in between. DNA of the CDR3: TGTGCCAGCAGCTTGGAGGCACCTGGCGGCACTGAAGCTTTCTTT. Encoded protein: CASSLEAPGGTEAFF.

There are a few counts of this clonotype. The chain combines TRBV28 with TRBJ1-3, with unresolved D. The CDR3 contains 13 residues. The V end was cut by 3 bases, the J end by 2 bases, with 5 bases between. Germline V gene sequence: CDR1 MDHEN, CDR2 SYDVKM. The CDR3 bases are TGTGCCAGCAGTTTCGCAACTGGAAACACCATATATTTT. Translated, it gives CASSFATGNTIYF.

Many counts were recorded for this clonotype. In DNA, the CDR3 is TGTGCCAGCAGGCTGACGGCCTACGAGCAGTACTTC. This gives the protein CASRLTAYEQYF. The chain combines TRBV6-1 with TRBJ2-7; D is unresolved. The CDR3 is 12 amino acids. Trimming removed 6 bases from V and 2 bases from J, with 8 bases in between. Germline CDR1 and CDR2: MNHNS and SASEGT.

This clonotype was seen only a few times. V and J are TRBV10-3 and TRBJ2-2, with TRBD1 as a possible D gene (6 bases). Germline V gene sequence: CDR1 ENHRY, CDR2 SYGVKD. V was shortened by 10 bases and J by 2 bases, with 17 bases between the two germline ends. The CDR3 is 15 residues long. The CDR3 nucleotides are TGTGCCACCATTGGGGGCCCCAGCAACACCGGGGAGCTGTTTTTT. It translates to CATIGGPSNTGELFF.

Remarks on this clonotype: Given a much more abundant clone one base away, this may be a read error. The chain is built from TRBV15 and TRBJ2-7; 12 nucleotides align to TRBD1. This CDR3 is built from 14 residues. Germline CDR1 and CDR2: LNHNV and YYDKDF (reference sequence). The CDR3 bases are TGTGCCACCAGCAGGGGACAGGGGGCCTACGAGAAGTACTTC. Translating it yields CATSRGQGAYEKYF.

A few counts support this clonotype. The V gene is TRBV7-8, the J gene TRBJ2-7; D perhaps matches TRBD1 (5 bases). The CDR3 loop spans 14 amino acids. Germline V gives CDR1 SGHVS, CDR2 FQNEAQ. V was cut by 1 base and J by 2 bases, with 9 bases left in between. Written as DNA, the CDR3 is TGTGCCAGCAGCTTAGAGACAGTCACCTACGAGCAGTACTTC. Translating gives CASSLETVTYEQYF. Full variable domain (remainder filled in from reference TRBV7-8 and TRBJ2-7): GAGVSQSPRYKVAKRGQDVALRCDPISGHVSLFWYQQALGQGPEFLTYFQNEAQLDKSGLPSDRFFAERPEGSVSTLKIQRTQQEDSAVYLCASSLETVTYEQYFGPGTRLTVT.

This clonotype was observed at least ten times. The chain combines TRBV6-1 with TRBJ2-2; 8 bases match TRBD1. The germline V gene has CDR1 MNHNS and CDR2 SASEGT. J gave up 2 bases and V 10 bases, and 6 bases lay outside the gene matches. The CDR3 is 14 amino acids. Here the CDR3 reads CANETGENTGELFF. In DNA form, the CDR3 reads TGTGCCAACGAGACAGGGGAAAACACCGGGGAGCTGTTTTTT.

With regard to this clonotype: A much more abundant neighbour one base away suggests this may be a read error. The chain joins TRBV6-5 to TRBJ2-7, with 7 nucleotides matching TRBD2. The CDR3 sequence is 15 residues long. Germline CDR1 and CDR2: MNHEY and SVGAGI. V lost 5 bases and J lost 4; bases outside the gene matches: 11. CDR3 nucleotide sequence: TGTGCCAGCAGTCCTCTGCCTAGCGGATTTTACGAGCAGTACTTC. Protein product: CASSPLPSGFYEQYF.

The J gene is TRBJ2-7, the V gene TRBV20-1, with D perhaps assigned TRBD1 or TRBD2 (5 bases each). The CDR3 spans 15 residues. Germline-derived CDR1 and CDR2 are DFQATT and SNEGSKA (reference sequence). Trimming took off 6 bases at V and 3 bases at J, with 21 bases between the two ends. CDR3 sequence (DNA): TGCAGTGCGCAATATCTTCGCCGGGGCGTCTACGAGCAGTACTTC. Amino acid sequence: CSAQYLRRGVYEQYF.

This clonotype was found many times. This chain links TRBV6-1 with TRBJ1-2; D gene ambiguous. V was pared by 6 bases and J by 4 bases, with 21 bases between. This CDR3 is 16 amino acids long. Germline CDR1 is MNHNS and CDR2 is SASEGT. The CDR3, as DNA: TGTGCCAGCAGGACATATGCCGTCCCTGTTATCTATGGCTACACCTTC. Its translation is CASRTYAVPVIYGYTF.

The rearrangement uses TRBV7-2 and TRBJ2-7; TRBD2 aligns across 9 bases. From germline, CDR1 is SGHTA and CDR2 FQGNSA. This CDR3 has 16 amino acids. V dropped 5 bases and J dropped 4; count of bases not matched to a gene: 12. The CDR3 region is CASSLLAGDWRYEQYF. The CDR3 DNA sequence: TGTGCCAGCAGCCTATTAGCGGGAGATTGGAGGTACGAGCAGTACTTC. The complete variable domain, with remaining parts taken from reference TRBV7-2 and TRBJ2-7, reads GAGVSQSPSNKVTEKGKDVELRCDPISGHTALYWYRQSLGQGLEFLIYFQGNSAPDKSGLPSDRFSAERTGGSVSTLTIQRTQQEDSAVYLCASSLLAGDWRYEQYFGPGTRLTVT.

The chain's CDR3 is CASSRASGSGEQFF. Written as DNA, the CDR3 is TGTGCCAGCAGTCGAGCTAGCGGGAGCGGTGAGCAGTTCTTC. The rearrangement uses TRBV7-7 and TRBJ2-1, with TRBD2 identical over 10 bases. CDR1 and CDR2 from the germline V gene are SSHAT and FNYEAQ (reference sequence). The ends lost 6 bases at V and 9 bases at J; junction bases unmatched: 8. This CDR3 spans 14 amino acids.

A word on this clonotype: A read error may be the cause here, since a much bigger clone is one base away. V usage is TRBV27 and J usage is TRBJ2-1; TRBD2 matches at 15 bases. Germline V gene lookup returns CDR1 MNHEY and CDR2 SMNVEV (reference sequence). This CDR3 has 18 amino acids. The CDR3 spells CASSPGLAGGPSFNEQFF. CDR3 in DNA: TGTGCCAGCAGTCCAGGACTAGCGGGAGGGCCGTCCTTCAATGAGCAGTTCTTC.

This clonotype was counted at least ten times. This chain links TRBV20-1 with TRBJ2-3; the D is unclear. The CDR3 runs 14 residues. Looked up from germline, CDR1 is DFQATT and CDR2 is SNEGSKA (reference sequence). Trimming removed 0 bases from V and 4 bases from J, with 11 bases in between. The CDR3 protein is CSARDSPNADTQYF. DNA for the CDR3: TGCAGTGCTAGAGATAGTCCGAATGCAGATACGCAGTATTTT.

With regard to this clonotype: A much larger clone differs from this one at a single base, so this may be a read error. The chain joins TRBV27 to TRBJ1-5; possibly TRBD1 for D (5 bases). V was pared by 3 bases and J by 11 bases, with 14 bases between. The CDR3 totals 13 residues. CDR1 MNHEY and CDR2 SMNVEV come from the germline V gene (reference sequence). For the CDR3, the DNA is TGTGCCAGCAGTTTTAGCGGTGGGGGGGCCCAGCATTTT. Protein: CASSFSGGGAQHF.